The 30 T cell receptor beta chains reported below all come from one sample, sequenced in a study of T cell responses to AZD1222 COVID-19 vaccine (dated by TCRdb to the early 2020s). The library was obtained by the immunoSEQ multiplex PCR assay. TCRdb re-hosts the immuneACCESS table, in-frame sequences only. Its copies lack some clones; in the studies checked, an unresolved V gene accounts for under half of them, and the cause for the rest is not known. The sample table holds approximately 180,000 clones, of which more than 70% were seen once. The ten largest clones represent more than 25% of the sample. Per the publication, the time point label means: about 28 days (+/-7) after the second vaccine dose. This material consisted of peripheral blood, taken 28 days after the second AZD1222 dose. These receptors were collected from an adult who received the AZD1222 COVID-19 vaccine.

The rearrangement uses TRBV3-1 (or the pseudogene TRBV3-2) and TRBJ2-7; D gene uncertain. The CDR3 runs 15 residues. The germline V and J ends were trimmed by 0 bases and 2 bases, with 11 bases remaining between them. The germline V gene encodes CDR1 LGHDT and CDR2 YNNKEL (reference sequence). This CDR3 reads CASSQDWPQTYEQYF. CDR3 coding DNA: TGTGCCAGCAGCCAAGACTGGCCTCAAACCTACGAGCAGTACTTC.

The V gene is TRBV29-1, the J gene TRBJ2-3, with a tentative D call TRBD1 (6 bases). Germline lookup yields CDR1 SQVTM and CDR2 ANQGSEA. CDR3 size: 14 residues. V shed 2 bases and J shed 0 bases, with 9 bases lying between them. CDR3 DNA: TGCAGCGTTGAACACAGGGTTAGCACAGATACGCAGTATTTT. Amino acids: CSVEHRVSTDTQYF.

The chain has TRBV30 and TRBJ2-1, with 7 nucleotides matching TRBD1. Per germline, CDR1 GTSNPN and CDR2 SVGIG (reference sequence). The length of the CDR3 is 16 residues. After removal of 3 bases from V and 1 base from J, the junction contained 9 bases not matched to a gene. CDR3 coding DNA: TGTGCCTGGAGCGAACTTCGGGACAGATCCTACAATGAGCAGTTCTTC. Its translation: CAWSELRDRSYNEQFF.

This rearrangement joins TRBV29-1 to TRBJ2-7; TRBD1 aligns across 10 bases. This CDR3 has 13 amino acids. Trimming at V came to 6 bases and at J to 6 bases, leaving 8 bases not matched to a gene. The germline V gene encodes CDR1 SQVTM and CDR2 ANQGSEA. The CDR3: CSVSGQGSFEQYF. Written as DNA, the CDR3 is TGCAGCGTGTCGGGACAGGGGAGTTTCGAGCAGTACTTC.

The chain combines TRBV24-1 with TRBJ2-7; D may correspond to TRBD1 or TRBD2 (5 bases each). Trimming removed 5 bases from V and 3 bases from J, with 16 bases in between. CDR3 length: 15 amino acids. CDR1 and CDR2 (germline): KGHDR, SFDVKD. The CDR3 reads CATSGGSDAVYEQYF. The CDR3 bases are TGTGCCACCAGTGGGGGGTCAGACGCGGTCTACGAGCAGTACTTC.

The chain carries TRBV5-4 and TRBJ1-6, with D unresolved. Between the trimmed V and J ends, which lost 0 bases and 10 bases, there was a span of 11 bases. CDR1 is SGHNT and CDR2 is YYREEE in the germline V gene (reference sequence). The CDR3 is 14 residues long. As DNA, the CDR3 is TGTGCCAGCAGCTTGGGGCCCCGGGAATCACCCCTCCACTTT. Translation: CASSLGPRESPLHF.

CDR3 bases: TGCAGCGTTGTTCCCGGGACTAGCGGGAATGAGCAGTTCTTC. Translation: CSVVPGTSGNEQFF. The chain employs TRBV29-1 and TRBJ2-1, with 12 bases lining up with TRBD2. The V segment lost 4 bases and the J segment 7 bases; nucleotides outside the gene matches: 5. CDR3 size: 14 residues. CDR1 is SQVTM, CDR2 ANQGSEA, per germline.

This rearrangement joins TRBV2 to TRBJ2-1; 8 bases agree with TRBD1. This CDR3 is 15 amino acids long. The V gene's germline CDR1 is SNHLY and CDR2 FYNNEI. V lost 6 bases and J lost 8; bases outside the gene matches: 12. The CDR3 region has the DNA TGTGCCAGCAGGGCCCAGGACAGGGCCGGAGATGAGCAGTTCTTC. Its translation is CASRAQDRAGDEQFF.

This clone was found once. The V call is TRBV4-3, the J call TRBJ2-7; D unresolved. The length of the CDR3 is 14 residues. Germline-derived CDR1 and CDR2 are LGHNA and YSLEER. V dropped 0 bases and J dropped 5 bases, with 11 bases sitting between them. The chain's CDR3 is CASSQDASNHEQYF. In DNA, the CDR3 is TGCGCCAGCAGCCAAGATGCAAGCAACCACGAGCAGTACTTC.

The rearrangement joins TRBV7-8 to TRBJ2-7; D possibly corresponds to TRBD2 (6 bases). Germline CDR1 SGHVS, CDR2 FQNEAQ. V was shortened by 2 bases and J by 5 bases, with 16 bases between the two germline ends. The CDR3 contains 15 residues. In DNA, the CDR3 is TGTGCCAGCAGCTTATCTCGGAGGGGCGTCGACGAGCAGTACTTC. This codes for CASSLSRRGVDEQYF.

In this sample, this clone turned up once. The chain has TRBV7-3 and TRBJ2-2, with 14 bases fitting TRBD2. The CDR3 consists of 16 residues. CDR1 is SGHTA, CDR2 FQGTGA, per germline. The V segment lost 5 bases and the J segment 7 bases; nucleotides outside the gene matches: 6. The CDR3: CASSPGLAGVVGELFF. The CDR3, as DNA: TGTGCCAGCAGCCCGGGACTAGCGGGAGTAGTCGGGGAGCTGTTTTTT.

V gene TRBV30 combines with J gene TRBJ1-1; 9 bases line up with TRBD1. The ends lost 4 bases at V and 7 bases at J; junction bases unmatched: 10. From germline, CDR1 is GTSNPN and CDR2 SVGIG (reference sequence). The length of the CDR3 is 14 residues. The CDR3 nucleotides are TGTGCCTGGATCCCCAACAGGGGGCTTGGTGAAGCTTTCTTT. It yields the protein CAWIPNRGLGEAFF.

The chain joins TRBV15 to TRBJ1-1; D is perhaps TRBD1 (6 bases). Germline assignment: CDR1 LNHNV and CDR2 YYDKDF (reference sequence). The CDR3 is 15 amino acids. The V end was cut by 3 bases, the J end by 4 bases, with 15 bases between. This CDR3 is CATSRRGGGGTEAFF. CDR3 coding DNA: TGTGCCACCAGCAGGCGAGGTGGGGGCGGCACTGAAGCTTTCTTT.

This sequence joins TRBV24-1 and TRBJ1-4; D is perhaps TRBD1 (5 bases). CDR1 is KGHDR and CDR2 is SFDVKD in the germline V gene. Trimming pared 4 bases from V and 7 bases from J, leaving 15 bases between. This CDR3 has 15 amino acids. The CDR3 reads CATSDPGQGIEKLFF. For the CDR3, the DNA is TGTGCCACCAGTGACCCCGGGCAGGGTATTGAAAAACTGTTTTTT.

CDR3 DNA sequence: TGTGCCAGCAGCGCCCTCCACCCGGTCTCTGGAAACACCATATATTTT. This translates into CASSALHPVSGNTIYF. The V call is TRBV7-8, the J call TRBJ1-3; no clear D gene. The germline V and J ends were trimmed by 5 bases and 0 bases, with 14 bases remaining between them. Germline V gene sequence: CDR1 SGHVS, CDR2 FQNEAQ. The CDR3 length is 16 residues.

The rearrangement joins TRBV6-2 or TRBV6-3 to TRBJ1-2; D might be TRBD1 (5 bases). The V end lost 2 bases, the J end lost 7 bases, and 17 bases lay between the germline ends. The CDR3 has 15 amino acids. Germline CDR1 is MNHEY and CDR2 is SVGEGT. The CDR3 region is CASSYRGLISVGYTF. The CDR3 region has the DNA TGTGCCAGCAGTTACCGGGGACTAATTTCGGTTGGCTACACCTTC.

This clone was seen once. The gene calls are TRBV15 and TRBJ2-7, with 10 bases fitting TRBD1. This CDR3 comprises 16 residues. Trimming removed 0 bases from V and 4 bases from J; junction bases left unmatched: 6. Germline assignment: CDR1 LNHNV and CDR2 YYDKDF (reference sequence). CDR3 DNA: TGTGCCACCAGCAGAGATTGGCGACAGGGGGCTTACGAGCAGTACTTC. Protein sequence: CATSRDWRQGAYEQYF. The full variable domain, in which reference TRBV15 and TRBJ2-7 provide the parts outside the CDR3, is DAMVIQNPRYQVTQFGKPVTLSCSQTLNHNVMYWYQQKSSQAPKLLFHYYDKDFNNEADTPDNFQSRRPNTSFCFLDIRSPGLGDTAMYLCATSRDWRQGAYEQYFGPGTRLTVT.

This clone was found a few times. The CDR3 bases are TGTGCCAGCAGCGGACGAGGGCGCGGGGAGCTGTTTTTT. Protein product: CASSGRGRGELFF. V and J are TRBV5-6 and TRBJ2-2; a weak D match, TRBD2 (5 bases). V was trimmed by 4 bases and J by 7 bases, leaving 11 bases between them. The CDR3 covers 13 residues. CDR1 SGHDT and CDR2 YYEEEE come from the germline V gene.

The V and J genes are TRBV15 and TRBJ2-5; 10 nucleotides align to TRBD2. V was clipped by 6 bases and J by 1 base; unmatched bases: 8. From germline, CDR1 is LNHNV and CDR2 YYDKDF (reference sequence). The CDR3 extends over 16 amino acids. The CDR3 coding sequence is TGTGCCACCAGGGGAGGAGCGGGAGGGGGCCAAGAGACCCAGTACTTC. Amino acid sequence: CATRGGAGGGQETQYF.

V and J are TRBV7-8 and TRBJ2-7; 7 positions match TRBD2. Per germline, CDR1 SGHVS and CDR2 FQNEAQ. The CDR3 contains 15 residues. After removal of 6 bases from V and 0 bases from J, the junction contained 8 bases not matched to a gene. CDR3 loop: CASSRGGESSYEQYF. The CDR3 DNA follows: TGTGCCAGCAGTAGGGGAGGGGAGAGCTCCTACGAGCAGTACTTC.

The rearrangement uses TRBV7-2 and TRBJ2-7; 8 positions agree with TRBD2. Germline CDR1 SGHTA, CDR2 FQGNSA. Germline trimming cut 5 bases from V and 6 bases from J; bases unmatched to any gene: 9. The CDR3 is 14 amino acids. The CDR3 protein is CASSVSGAGGEQYF. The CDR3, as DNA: TGTGCCAGCAGCGTTAGCGGGGCGGGCGGCGAGCAGTACTTC.

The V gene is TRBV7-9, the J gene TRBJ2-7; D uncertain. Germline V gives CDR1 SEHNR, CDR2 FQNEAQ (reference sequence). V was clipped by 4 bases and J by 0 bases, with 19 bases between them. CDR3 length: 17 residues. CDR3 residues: CASSSADGARSSYEQYF. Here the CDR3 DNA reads TGTGCCAGCAGCTCCGCCGACGGCGCCCGAAGCTCCTACGAGCAGTACTTC.

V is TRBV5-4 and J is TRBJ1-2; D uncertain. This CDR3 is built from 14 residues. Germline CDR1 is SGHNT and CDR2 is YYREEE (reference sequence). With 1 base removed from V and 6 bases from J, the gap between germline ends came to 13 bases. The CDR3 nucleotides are TGTGCCAGCAGCTTGCCCGGGATTCGGGATGGCTACACCTTC. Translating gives CASSLPGIRDGYTF.

In DNA form, the CDR3 reads TGCGCCAGCAGCCAAATTCAGAACACAGATACGCAGTATTTT. Residues: CASSQIQNTDTQYF. This chain connects TRBV4-1 to TRBJ2-3; D not resolved. V was pared by 2 bases and J by 2 bases, with 8 bases between. Germline V gene sequence: CDR1 MGHRA, CDR2 YSYEKL. The length of the CDR3 is 14 residues.

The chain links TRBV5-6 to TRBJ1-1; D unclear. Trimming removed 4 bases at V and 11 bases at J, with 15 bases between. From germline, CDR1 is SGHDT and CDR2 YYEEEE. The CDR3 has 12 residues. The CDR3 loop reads CASSLALGGAFF. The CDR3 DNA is TGTGCCAGCAGCCTAGCCCTGGGTGGGGCTTTCTTT.

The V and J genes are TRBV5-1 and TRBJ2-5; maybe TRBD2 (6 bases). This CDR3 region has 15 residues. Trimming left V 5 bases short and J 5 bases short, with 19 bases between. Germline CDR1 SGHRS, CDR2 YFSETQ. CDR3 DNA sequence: TGCGCCAGCAGGGGGACTGGCATAGCAGGGGAGACCCAGTACTTC. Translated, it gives CASRGTGIAGETQYF.

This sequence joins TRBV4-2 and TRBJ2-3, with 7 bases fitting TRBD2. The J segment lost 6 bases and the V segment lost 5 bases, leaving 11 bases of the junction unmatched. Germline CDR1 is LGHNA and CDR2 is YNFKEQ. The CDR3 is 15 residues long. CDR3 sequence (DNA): TGTGCCAGCAGCATCTCGCGGGAGAAGTTGGATACGCAGTATTTT. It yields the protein CASSISREKLDTQYF.

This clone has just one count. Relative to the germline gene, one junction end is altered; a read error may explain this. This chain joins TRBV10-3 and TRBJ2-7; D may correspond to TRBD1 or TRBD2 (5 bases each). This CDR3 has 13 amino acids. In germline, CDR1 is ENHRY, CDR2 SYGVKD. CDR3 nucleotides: TGTGCCATCAGTGAGAGAGAGGGACGGCTTTGGGGTTTC. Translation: CAISEREGRLWGF.

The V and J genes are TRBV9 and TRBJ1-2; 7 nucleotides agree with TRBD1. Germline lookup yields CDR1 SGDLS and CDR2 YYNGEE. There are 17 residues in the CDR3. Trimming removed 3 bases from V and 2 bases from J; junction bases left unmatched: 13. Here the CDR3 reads CASSAWGTASSNYGYTF. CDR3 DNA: TGTGCCAGCAGCGCATGGGGGACAGCCTCTTCGAACTATGGCTACACCTTC. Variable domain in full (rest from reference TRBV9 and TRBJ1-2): DSGVTQTPKHLITATGQRVTLRCSPRSGDLSVYWYQQSLDQGLQFLIQYYNGEERAKGNILERFSAQQFPDLHSELNLSSLELGDSALYFCASSAWGTASSNYGYTFGSGTRLTVV.

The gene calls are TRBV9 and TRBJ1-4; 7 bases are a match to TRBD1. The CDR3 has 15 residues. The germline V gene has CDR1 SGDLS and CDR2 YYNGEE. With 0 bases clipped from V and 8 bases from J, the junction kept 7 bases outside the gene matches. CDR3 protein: CASSVGEGGREKLFF. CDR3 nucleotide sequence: TGTGCCAGCAGCGTAGGGGAAGGGGGCCGGGAAAAACTGTTTTTT.